The 26 T cell receptor beta chains below were found in one sample sequenced in a study of shared clonotypes between healthy human individuals. Here immunoSEQ multiplex PCR was the method, and the copy in TCRdb shows in-frame clones only, minus some. The table records around 2.5 million clones, 90% to 95% of them present only once. The sequenced material came from naive CD4+ T cells from PBMCs. Subset defined: CD45RA+ positively selected. The source is a man between 18 and 35 years old in good health. Some clones in this sample may be carry-over from other donors' samples.

J is TRBJ1-6 and V is TRBV7-9; D is uncertain. CDR1 and CDR2 (germline): SEHNR, FQNEAQ (reference sequence). Trimming stripped 2 bases from V and 7 bases from J, with 9 bases between. This CDR3 has 14 amino acids. DNA of the CDR3: TGTGCCAGCAGCTTACGGGGAGAAAATTCACCCCTCCACTTT. It encodes CASSLRGENSPLHF.

V and J are TRBV15 and TRBJ2-7; unclear D gene. This CDR3 is built from 13 residues. V was shortened by 0 bases and J by 5 bases, with 8 bases between the two germline ends. The V gene's germline CDR1 is LNHNV and CDR2 YYDKDF (reference sequence). CDR3 DNA sequence: TGTGCCACCAGCAGAGATTTCCTCGACGAGCAGTACTTC. Translation gives CATSRDFLDEQYF.

This chain joins TRBV28 and TRBJ1-1; 7 positions match TRBD1. Per the germline V gene, CDR1 is MDHEN and CDR2 is SYDVKM. J gave up 3 bases and V 3 bases, and 7 bases lay outside the gene matches. The CDR3 length is 15 residues. The CDR3 is CASSFLGTADTEAFF. CDR3 coding DNA: TGTGCCAGCAGTTTCTTGGGGACAGCCGACACTGAAGCTTTCTTT.

The genes are TRBV6-4 and TRBJ2-3, with TRBD2 matching over 14 bases. The CDR3 spans 15 residues. The V gene end was trimmed by 4 bases and the J gene end by 7 bases; junction bases not matched to a gene: 4. Germline assignment: CDR1 MRHNA and CDR2 SNTAGT. The CDR3 nucleotides are TGTGCCAGCAGTGGACTAGCGGGAGGGGTAAATACGCAGTATTTT. Translation gives CASSGLAGGVNTQYF.

About this clone itself: An end of the junction differs from the germline gene, which may be a read error. The V call is TRBV6-5, the J call TRBJ2-6; the D gene could be TRBD1 or TRBD2 (5 bases each). Germline loops: CDR1 MNHEY, CDR2 SVGAGI. This CDR3 region has 16 residues. The CDR3 region has the DNA TGTGCCAGCAGATACTCAGGGAGCTCTGGGGCCAACGTCCTGACTTTC. As protein: CASRYSGSSGANVLTF.

The rearrangement joins TRBV7-2 to TRBJ2-1; 10 nucleotides align to TRBD1. Germline assignment: CDR1 SGHTA and CDR2 FQGNSA. The CDR3 covers 14 residues. With 5 bases clipped from V and 7 bases from J, the junction kept 5 bases outside the gene matches. The CDR3 sequence is CASSTWTGGNEQFF. The CDR3, as DNA: TGTGCCAGCAGCACTTGGACAGGGGGAAATGAGCAGTTCTTC.

The chain carries TRBV6-6 and TRBJ2-5; TRBD2 matches 14 bases. The length of the CDR3 is 16 residues. Losses at the gene ends were 7 bases for V and 5 bases for J; bases not matched to a gene: 9. Germline V gene data show CDR1 as MNHNY and CDR2 as SVGAGI (reference sequence). CDR3 sequence reads: CASNRLAGGPWETQYF. CDR3 bases: TGTGCCAGCAATCGACTAGCGGGAGGGCCGTGGGAGACCCAGTACTTC.

The gene calls are TRBV11-1 and TRBJ2-3; no definite D call. Trimming removed 7 bases at V and 0 bases at J, with 14 bases between. CDR3 length: 15 residues. Looked up from germline, CDR1 is SGHAT and CDR2 is FQDESV (reference sequence). CDR3 sequence reads: CASTTSRTSTDTQYF. CDR3 in DNA: TGTGCCAGCACCACCAGCCGAACTAGCACAGATACGCAGTATTTT.

The rearrangement links TRBV28 to TRBJ2-1; TRBD1 aligns across 9 bases. The length of the CDR3 is 17 residues. Germline-derived CDR1 and CDR2 are MDHEN and SYDVKM. J gave up 0 bases and V 0 bases, and 3 bases lay outside the gene matches. The CDR3 region is CASSLWGTGSSYNEQFF. The CDR3 DNA follows: TGTGCCAGCAGTTTATGGGGGACAGGGAGCTCCTACAATGAGCAGTTCTTC.

The genes are TRBV15 and TRBJ2-5; D uncertain. This CDR3 comprises 14 residues. With 3 bases removed from V and 2 bases from J, the gap between germline ends came to 10 bases. Germline V gives CDR1 LNHNV, CDR2 YYDKDF (reference sequence). CDR3 DNA sequence: TGTGCCACCAGCAGTATGTGGGGTCAAGAGACCCAGTACTTC. This translates into CATSSMWGQETQYF.

V is TRBV15 and J is TRBJ2-1; D remains ambiguous. The CDR3 sequence is 17 residues long. Germline V CDR1 and CDR2: LNHNV, YYDKDF (reference sequence). V was pared by 0 bases and J by 3 bases, with 15 bases between. CDR3: CATSRDPSGSHYNEQFF. The CDR3 DNA follows: TGTGCCACCAGCAGAGACCCCTCGGGTTCTCACTACAATGAGCAGTTCTTC. Together with reference TRBV15 and TRBJ2-1, the CDR3 gives the full variable domain: DAMVIQNPRYQVTQFGKPVTLSCSQTLNHNVMYWYQQKSSQAPKLLFHYYDKDFNNEADTPDNFQSRRPNTSFCFLDIRSPGLGDTAMYLCATSRDPSGSHYNEQFFGPGTRLTVL.

J is TRBJ2-3 and V is TRBV9; D is perhaps TRBD2 (7 bases). V was cut by 3 bases and J by 9 bases, with 17 bases left in between. The CDR3 spans 14 residues. The germline V gene encodes CDR1 SGDLS and CDR2 YYNGEE. DNA of the CDR3: TGTGCCAGCAGCGGGCCGGGGGGCCCCCCAACGCAGTATTTT. Protein product: CASSGPGGPPTQYF.

This rearrangement joins TRBV27 to TRBJ2-7; 8 bases are shared with TRBD1. The junction had 11 bases not matched to a gene; V was cut back by 8 bases and J by 2 bases. Germline V gene data show CDR1 as MNHEY and CDR2 as SMNVEV (reference sequence). The length of the CDR3 is 15 residues. The CDR3 DNA sequence: TGTGCCAGCTCTTTTAGCCGGGACAGGCCCTACGAGCAGTACTTC. Translating gives CASSFSRDRPYEQYF.

The gene calls are TRBV29-1 and TRBJ2-2; possibly TRBD2 for D (5 bases). Germline V gene data show CDR1 as SQVTM and CDR2 as ANQGSEA. This CDR3 has 16 residues. Trimming cost V 5 bases and J 3 bases, with 19 bases left between them. The CDR3 is CSVSLQIGSDTGELFF. The CDR3 nucleotides are TGCAGCGTTTCCCTCCAGATAGGTAGCGACACCGGGGAGCTGTTTTTT.

The rearrangement joins TRBV9 to TRBJ2-5; TRBD1 matches at 9 bases. J was trimmed by 4 bases and V by 2 bases; bases with no gene match: 6. The germline CDR1 and CDR2 sequences are SGDLS and YYNGEE. The CDR3 consists of 15 residues. CDR3 DNA: TGTGCCAGCAGCGTTACAGGGGGCGGTGGAGAGACCCAGTACTTC. Translation gives CASSVTGGGGETQYF.

The chain recombines TRBV4-3 with TRBJ1-2, with D possibly TRBD1 on 6 matching bases. The germline gives CDR1 LGHNA, CDR2 YSLEER. Trimming stripped 4 bases from V and 0 bases from J, with 24 bases between. This CDR3 comprises 19 residues. CDR3 loop: CASSLVWSDRPPSNYGYTF. CDR3 DNA sequence: TGCGCCAGCAGCCTAGTCTGGAGCGACAGGCCTCCCTCTAACTATGGCTACACCTTC.

J is TRBJ2-7 and V is TRBV2, with TRBD1 matching 10 bases. The CDR3 has 16 residues. CDR1 is SNHLY, CDR2 FYNNEI, per germline. The junction had 12 bases not matched to a gene; V was cut back by 6 bases and J by 4 bases. This CDR3 reads CASRRLPGQGRYEQYF. The CDR3 DNA sequence: TGTGCCAGCAGAAGATTACCGGGACAGGGGAGGTACGAGCAGTACTTC.

The CDR3 region has the DNA TGTGCCAGCAGCGTTAGGGATTTCACTGAAGCTTTCTTT. This codes for CASSVRDFTEAFF. V is TRBV9 and J is TRBJ1-1, with no clear D. CDR1 and CDR2 (germline): SGDLS, YYNGEE. With 2 bases removed from V and 4 bases from J, the gap between germline ends came to 9 bases. This CDR3 has 13 amino acids.

The CDR3 loop reads CASSQFKALGETQYF. The CDR3 DNA reads as TGTGCCAGCAGCCAATTCAAGGCTTTAGGAGAGACCCAGTACTTC. This sequence joins TRBV7-2 and TRBJ2-5; D is uncertain. V lost 5 bases and J 4 bases, leaving 17 bases between the germline ends. Germline V gene data show CDR1 as SGHTA and CDR2 as FQGNSA. This CDR3 is 15 amino acids long.

The J gene is TRBJ2-1, the V gene TRBV7-3, with 7 bases matching TRBD2. This CDR3 spans 17 amino acids. The germline V gene encodes CDR1 SGHTA and CDR2 FQGTGA. The junction had 11 bases not matched to a gene; V was cut back by 1 base and J by 5 bases. The CDR3: CASSLREGLSIHNEQFF. The CDR3 DNA reads TGTGCCAGCAGCTTAAGGGAGGGACTCTCCATCCACAATGAGCAGTTCTTC. Together with reference TRBV7-3 and TRBJ2-1, the CDR3 gives the full variable domain: GAGVSQTPSNKVTEKGKYVELRCDPISGHTALYWYRQSLGQGPEFLIYFQGTGAADDSGLPNDRFFAVRPEGSVSTLKIQRTERGDSAVYLCASSLREGLSIHNEQFFGPGTRLTVL.

In DNA, the CDR3 is TGTGCCAGCAGTGATTCCTACAGGGGTCGGAATGAAAAACTGTTTTTT. Its protein is CASSDSYRGRNEKLFF. J is TRBJ1-4 and V is TRBV6-1, with TRBD1 identical over 7 bases. J lost 5 bases, V lost 3 bases, and 9 bases had no gene match. The CDR3 has 16 residues. CDR1 is MNHNS, CDR2 SASEGT, per germline.

The chain recombines TRBV5-1 with TRBJ2-1; 10 bases agree with TRBD2. Germline CDR1 is SGHRS and CDR2 is YFSETQ. The CDR3 runs 16 residues. Unmatched junction bases numbered 13, after V lost 4 bases and J lost 9 bases. The CDR3 here is CASSLESSGSTSEQFF. The CDR3 DNA reads TGCGCCAGCAGCCTTGAATCTAGCGGGAGCACTAGTGAGCAGTTCTTC.

With respect to this clone: The same CDR3 arises from other DNA sequences in this sample as well. V and J are TRBV5-1 and TRBJ1-3; no firm D call. The CDR3 consists of 14 residues. In germline, CDR1 is SGHRS, CDR2 YFSETQ. Trimming took 4 bases from V and 1 from J, leaving 9 bases between them. The CDR3 DNA is TGCGCCAGCAGCCTAGCAGGATCTGGAAACACCATATATTTT. This encodes CASSLAGSGNTIYF.

The J gene is TRBJ1-1, the V gene TRBV10-2; tentative D call: TRBD1 (5 bases). Trimming removed 3 bases at V and 1 base at J, with 9 bases between. The CDR3 is 14 residues long. CDR1 and CDR2 (germline): WSHSY, SAAADI. CDR3 amino acids: CASSEVQGNTEAFF. The CDR3, as DNA: TGCGCCAGCAGTGAAGTCCAGGGGAACACTGAAGCTTTCTTT.

CDR3 bases: TGTGCCAGTAGTATAAGGGGGGACACCTTAGTCTCCTACGAGCAGTACTTC. Translating it yields CASSIRGDTLVSYEQYF. The chain is built from TRBV19 and TRBJ2-7; either TRBD1 or TRBD2 may fit D (6 bases each). Germline values: CDR1 LNHDA, CDR2 SQIVND (reference sequence). Trimming removed 2 bases at V and 0 bases at J, with 17 bases between. The CDR3 runs to 17 residues.

This clone was observed once. The V gene is TRBV14, the J gene TRBJ2-1; D is unclear. The CDR3 has 17 amino acids. Trimming took 2 bases from V and 8 from J, leaving 22 bases between them. Germline CDR1 SGHDN, CDR2 FVKESK. The CDR3 nucleotides are TGTGCCAGCAGCCAAACTCGTCCCTCACGGAGAGGCGATGAGCAGTTCTTC. This codes for CASSQTRPSRRGDEQFF.